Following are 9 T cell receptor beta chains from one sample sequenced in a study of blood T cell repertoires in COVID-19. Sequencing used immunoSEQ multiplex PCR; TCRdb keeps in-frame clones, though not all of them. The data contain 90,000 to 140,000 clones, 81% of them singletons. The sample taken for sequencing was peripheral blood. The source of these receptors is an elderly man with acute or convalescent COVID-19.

CDR3 bases: TGCAGCGTTGGTCGGAGGGTCGCCGGGGAGCTGTTTTTT. It is translated as CSVGRRVAGELFF. This chain joins TRBV29-1 and TRBJ2-2, with a tentative D call TRBD2 (6 bases). CDR3 length: 13 amino acids. V was shortened by 4 bases and J by 6 bases, with 12 bases between the two germline ends. The germline V gene has CDR1 SQVTM and CDR2 ANQGSEA.

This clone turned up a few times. This CDR3 reads CASIWTGSNQPQHF. In DNA form, the CDR3 reads TGTGCCAGCATTTGGACAGGCAGCAATCAGCCCCAGCATTTT. This chain connects TRBV28 to TRBJ1-5; 7 bases agree with TRBD1. V dropped 7 bases and J dropped 1; count of bases not matched to a gene: 4. This CDR3 is built from 14 residues. CDR1 is MDHEN and CDR2 is SYDVKM in the germline V gene.

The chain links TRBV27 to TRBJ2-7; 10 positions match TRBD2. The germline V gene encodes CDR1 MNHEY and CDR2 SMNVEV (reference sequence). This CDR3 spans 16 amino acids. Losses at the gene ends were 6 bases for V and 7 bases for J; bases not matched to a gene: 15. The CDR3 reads CASSNRIAGGLGEQYF. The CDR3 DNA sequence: TGTGCCAGCAGCAACCGTATAGCGGGAGGACTTGGGGAGCAGTACTTC.

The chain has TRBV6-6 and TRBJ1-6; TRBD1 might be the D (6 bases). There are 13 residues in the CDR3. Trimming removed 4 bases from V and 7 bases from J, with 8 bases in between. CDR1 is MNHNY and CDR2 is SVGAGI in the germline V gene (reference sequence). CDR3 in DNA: TGTGCCAGCAGTTCCACAGGGAATTCACCCCTCCACTTT. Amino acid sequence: CASSSTGNSPLHF.

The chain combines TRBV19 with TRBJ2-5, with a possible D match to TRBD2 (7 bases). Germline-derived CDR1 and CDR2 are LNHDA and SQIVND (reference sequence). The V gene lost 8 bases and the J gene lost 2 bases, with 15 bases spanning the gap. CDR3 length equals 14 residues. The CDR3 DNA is TGTGCCAGTCTTTCGGGGGGCATACAAGAGACCCAGTACTTC. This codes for CASLSGGIQETQYF.

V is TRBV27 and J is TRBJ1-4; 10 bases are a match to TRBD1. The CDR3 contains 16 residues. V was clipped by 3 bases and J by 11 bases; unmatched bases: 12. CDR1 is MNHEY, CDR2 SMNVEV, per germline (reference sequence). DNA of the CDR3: TGTGCCAGCAGTTTGTCCTGGGACAGGGGTCTCCTTAAACTGTTTTTT. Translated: CASSLSWDRGLLKLFF. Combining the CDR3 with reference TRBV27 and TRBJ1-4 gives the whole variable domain EAQVTQNPRYLITVTGKKLTVTCSQNMNHEYMSWYRQDPGLGLRQIYYSMNVEVTDKGDVPEGYKVSRKEKRNFPLILESPSPNQTSLYFCASSLSWDRGLLKLFFGSGTQLSVL.

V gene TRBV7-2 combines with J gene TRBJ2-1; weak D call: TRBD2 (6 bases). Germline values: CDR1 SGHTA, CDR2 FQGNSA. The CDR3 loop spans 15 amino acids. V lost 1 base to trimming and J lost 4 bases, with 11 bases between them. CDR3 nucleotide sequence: TGTGCCAGCAGCTTAGAGCTAGCGAGGTACAATGAGCAGTTCTTC. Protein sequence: CASSLELARYNEQFF.

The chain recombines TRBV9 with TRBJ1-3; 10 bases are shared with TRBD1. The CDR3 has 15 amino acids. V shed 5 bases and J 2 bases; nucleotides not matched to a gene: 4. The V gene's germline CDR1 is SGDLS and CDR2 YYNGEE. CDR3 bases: TGTGCCAGCAGTGGACAGGGGGATACTGGAAACACCATATATTTT. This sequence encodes CASSGQGDTGNTIYF.

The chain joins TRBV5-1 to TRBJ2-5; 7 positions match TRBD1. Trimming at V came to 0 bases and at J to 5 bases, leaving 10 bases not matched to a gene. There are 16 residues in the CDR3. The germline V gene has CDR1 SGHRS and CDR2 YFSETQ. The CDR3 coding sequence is TGCGCCAGCAGCTTGGCCCCCGACAGGGCCAGGGAGACCCAGTACTTC. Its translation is CASSLAPDRARETQYF.